This TCR beta chain was found in a study of shared clonotypes between healthy human individuals. Terminally differentiated effector memory CD45RA+ cells were left out of the naive CD8 fraction, which was CD45RO-negative and positively selected for CCR7. None of the donors, who were healthy HIV-negative adults, had recently had acute infections or vaccinations. Profiled with immunoSEQ multiplex PCR; TCRdb holds only in-frame clones, not every one. In the table there are around 2,000,000 clones, 93% of which are singletons. Regarding this clone: The identical CDR3 is also encoded by other nucleotide sequences in the sample.

The clonotype was recovered from a man between 18 and 29 years old in good health. Some clones in this sample may be carry-over from other donors' samples. The specimen was naive CD8+ T cells from PBMCs.

The chain's CDR3 is CSVPRGGETQYF. The CDR3 DNA sequence: TGCAGCGTACCCCGGGGGGGAGAGACCCAGTACTTC. The chain recombines TRBV29-1 with TRBJ2-5; 8 positions match TRBD2. Germline-derived CDR1 and CDR2 are SQVTM and ANQGSEA. The junction had 4 bases not matched to a gene; V was cut back by 6 bases and J by 4 bases. This CDR3 is built from 12 residues.